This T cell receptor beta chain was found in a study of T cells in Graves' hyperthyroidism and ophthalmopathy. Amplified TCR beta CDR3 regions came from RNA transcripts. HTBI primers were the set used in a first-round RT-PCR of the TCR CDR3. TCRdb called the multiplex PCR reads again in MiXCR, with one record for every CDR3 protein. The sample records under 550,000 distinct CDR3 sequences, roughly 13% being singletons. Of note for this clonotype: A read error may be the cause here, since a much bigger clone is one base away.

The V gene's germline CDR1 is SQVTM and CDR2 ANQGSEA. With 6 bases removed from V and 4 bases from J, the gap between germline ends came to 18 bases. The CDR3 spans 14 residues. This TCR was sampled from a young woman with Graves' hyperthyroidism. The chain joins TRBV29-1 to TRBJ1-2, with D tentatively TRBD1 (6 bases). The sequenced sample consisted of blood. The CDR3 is CSVLDRPTSYGYTF. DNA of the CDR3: TGCAGCGTCCTGGACAGACCCACTAGCTATGGCTACACCTTC.